A selection of T cell receptor beta chains follows, all from one sample in a study of shared clonotypes between healthy human individuals. Produced via immunoSEQ multiplex PCR; TCRdb's table is partial and in-frame only. The profile shows about 1.1 million clones, 78% of them singletons. Sequencing was performed on memory CD4+ T cells from PBMCs. These TCRs come from a man younger than 35 in good health. Some clones in this sample may be carry-over from other donors' samples. The CDR3 runs from the conserved cysteine through the conserved F or W. A D gene is named only where the DNA matches it firmly. A clone size is listed for some rows: how often the clone was seen (once, few, many), or a class if it is expanded.

>.|TRBJ2-5|TRBD2|TRBV7-9
TGTGCCAGCAGCTTAGCGAGGCTAGCGGCAGAGACCCAGTACTTC
CASSLARLAAETQYF
>.|TRBJ1-1|.|TRBV6-1
TGTGCCAGCAGTGTAAGCCGGGGAGGGGACACTGAAGCTTTCTTT
CASSVSRGGDTEAFF
>.|TRBJ2-2|.|TRBV27
TGTGCCAGCAGTGTACGGAAGAGGTTCAGGGAGACCGGGGAGCTGTTTTTT
CASSVRKRFRETGELFF
>.|TRBJ2-2|.|TRBV4-1
TGCGCCAGCAGCCAAGAGGGGGCGCTGGGGACCGGGGAGCTGTTTTTT
CASSQEGALGTGELFF
>.|TRBJ1-2|.|TRBV5-1
TGCGCCAGCAGCTCCAACGCCGGGACTTACTATGGCTACACCTTC
CASSSNAGTYYGYTF
>.|TRBJ1-4|.|TRBV5-1
TGCGCCAGCAGCTGGACGGACGGATCAACTAATGAAAAACTGTTTTTT
CASSWTDGSTNEKLFF
>.|TRBJ1-2|.|TRBV5-1
TGCGCCAGCAGCTTGGGTGAACTCTATAATGGCTACACCTTC
CASSLGELYNGYTF
>.|TRBJ1-3|.|TRBV6-6
TGTGCCAGCAGTTACCAGGGGCGAGGAAACACCATATATTTT
CASSYQGRGNTIYF
>.|TRBJ2-7|TRBD1|TRBV30
TGTGCCTGGAGTGCGGGGGACAGGGAGTCTGACGAGCAGTACTTC
CAWSAGDRESDEQYF
>few|TRBJ2-7|.|TRBV28
TGTGCCAGCGGGGGGTCCTCCCGCTCCTACGAGCAGTACTTC
CASGGSSRSYEQYF
>.|TRBJ2-3|TRBD2|TRBV15
TGTGCCACCAGCAGAACCCTGGCGGGAGGTTACGATACGCAGTATTTT
CATSRTLAGGYDTQYF
>.|TRBJ2-4|.|TRBV7-9
TGTGCCAGCAGCTTCGGAGACATTCAGTACTTC
CASSFGDIQYF
>.|TRBJ2-7|TRBD2|TRBV18
TGTGCCAGCTCACCTCTGACTAGCGAGTCCTACGAGCAGTACTTC
CASSPLTSESYEQYF
>.|TRBJ1-4|.|TRBV14
TGTGCCAGCAGCCCCTGGGAGGCTGGTCTGAATGAAAAACTGTTTTTT
CASSPWEAGLNEKLFF
>.|TRBJ2-6|.|TRBV4-2
TGTGCCAGCAGCCTAACCGGGACGCAAGAATTTGGGGCCAACGTCCTGACTTTC
CASSLTGTQEFGANVLTF
>.|TRBJ2-1|TRBD2|TRBV2
TGTGCCAGCAGCCAACTAATAGCGGGAGGAAGGGTCGGTGAGCAGTTCTTC
CASSQLIAGGRVGEQFF
>.|TRBJ2-3|TRBD2|TRBV5-4
TGTGCCAGCAGCTTGTTCCGTGGGGGGGGGACAGATACGCAGTATTTT
CASSLFRGGGTDTQYF
>many|TRBJ1-4|.|TRBV27
TGTGCCAGCAGCACGGGGGCTGAAAAACTGTTTTTT
CASSTGAEKLFF
>.|TRBJ2-1|.|TRBV29-1
TGCAGCGTTGTTTTGTCGAGACAGTCCTACAATGAGCAGTTCTTC
CSVVLSRQSYNEQFF
>few|TRBJ1-5|.|TRBV9
TGTGCCAGCAGCGTCCACGGGAATCAGCCCCAGCATTTT
CASSVHGNQPQHF
>.|TRBJ2-3|TRBD2|TRBV28
TGTGCCTGCACAGCGGGAGCCCCAGATACGCAGTATTTT
CACTAGAPDTQYF
>.|TRBJ2-1|.|TRBV9
TGTGCCAGCAGCGTAGAACAGGTTGACAATGAGCAGTTCTTC
CASSVEQVDNEQFF
>.|TRBJ2-3|.|TRBV18
TGTGCCAGCTCACCACGGAGTAGGGAGGATACGCAGTATTTT
CASSPRSREDTQYF
>.|TRBJ2-3|.|TRBV18
TGTGCCAGCTCACCGGCTCGAACAGATACGCAGTATTTT
CASSPARTDTQYF
>.|TRBJ1-5|.|TRBV28
TGTGCCAGCAGTTTAAGGTTGATCCGGGAGGGTCAGCCCCAGCATTTT
CASSLRLIREGQPQHF
>.|TRBJ1-2|.|TRBV4-3
TGCGCCAGCAGCCAAGATAGGGCTCGAGGGAGCTATGGCTACACCTTC
CASSQDRARGSYGYTF
>.|TRBJ1-1|.|TRBV2
TGTGCCAGCAGTGAATATAGGGGGGTAGCTTTCTTT
CASSEYRGVAFF
>.|TRBJ1-1|TRBD1|TRBV27
TGTGCCAGCAGTCCACGACAGGGGGCGGGCACTGAAGCTTTCTTT
CASSPRQGAGTEAFF
>.|TRBJ1-2|.|TRBV7-9
TGTGCCAGCAGCTTAATTCTCTCCTATGGCTACACCTTC
CASSLILSYGYTF
>once|TRBJ2-7|.|TRBV5-5
TGTGCCAGCAGCTTGGGAGGGAATAGCTACGAGCAGTACTTC
CASSLGGNSYEQYF
>.|TRBJ2-2|TRBD1|TRBV7-2
TGTGCCAGCAGCTTACAGGGGGCGAGGAACACCGGGGAGCTGTTTTTT
CASSLQGARNTGELFF
>.|TRBJ2-7|TRBD2|TRBV6-1
TGTGCCAGCAGCCTCGCCGCGGGACTAGCGGAAACATGGTACTTC
CASSLAAGLAETWYF
>once|TRBJ1-2|.|TRBV6-1
TGTGCCAGCAGCCCGAACGGGGGCCCCCAGCTTGGCTACACCTTC
CASSPNGGPQLGYTF
>once|TRBJ2-7|.|TRBV7-9
TGTGCCTCAGCACGGCGGGGCCCCTCCTACGAGCAGTACTTC
CASARRGPSYEQYF
>.|TRBJ2-3|TRBD2|TRBV2
TGTGCCAGCAGGAAGCCGGGACTAGCGGTTACAGATACGCAGTATTTT
CASRKPGLAVTDTQYF
>.|TRBJ2-1|TRBD1|TRBV7-2
TGTGCCAGCAGTCCGACAGGGGGCAATGAGCAGTTCTTC
CASSPTGGNEQFF
>.|TRBJ2-1|TRBD2|TRBV29-1
TGCAGCGGTGCCGGGACTAGCGGGAACAATGAGCAGTTCTTC
CSGAGTSGNNEQFF
>.|TRBJ2-2|TRBD1|TRBV6-4
TGTGCCAGCAGACGGACAGGGGAAGGGACCGGGGAGCTGTTTTTT
CASRRTGEGTGELFF
>.|TRBJ2-1|.|TRBV2
TGTGCCAGCAGGAGGACAGAGTCCTCCTACAATGAGCAGTTCTTC
CASRRTESSYNEQFF
>.|TRBJ2-3|TRBD2|TRBV29-1
TGCAGCGTTGAGAGGACTAGCGGGAGCGCGGCAGGGGATACGCAGTATTTT
CSVERTSGSAAGDTQYF
>many|TRBJ2-1|TRBD2|TRBV4-1
TGCGCCAGCAGCCAGACGGCCGGGAGCGGGAGTATGTGGAATGAGCAGTTCTTC
CASSQTAGSGSMWNEQFF
>once|TRBJ2-7|.|TRBV4-3
TGCGCCAGCAGCCAAGATAGAGGGGCAGGGGGGACCGGGAAGCAGTACTTC
CASSQDRGAGGTGKQYF
>.|TRBJ2-2|.|TRBV11-3
TGTGCCAGCAGCTTAGGGGGTCTAGCCGCCGGGGAGCTGTTTTTT
CASSLGGLAAGELFF
>.|TRBJ2-7|.|TRBV11-2
TGTGCCAGCAGCTTAGACGAGGGACGGAGGAGCTCCTACGAGCAGTACTTC
CASSLDEGRRSSYEQYF
>.|TRBJ1-1|.|TRBV28
TGTGCCAGCAGTTTAAGAGCTGAAGCTTTCTTT
CASSLRAEAFF
>.|TRBJ2-1|TRBD2|TRBV7-2
TGTGCCAGCAGCTTAGGCGGGAGTAAGGATGAGCAGTTCTTC
CASSLGGSKDEQFF
>.|TRBJ2-4|.|TRBV7-8
TGTGCCAGCAGCTTAGACAGCGAAAACATTCAGTACTTC
CASSLDSENIQYF
>.|TRBJ2-7|TRBD1|TRBV5-1
TGCGCCAGCAGCCAGGGGGCAGAGGCCTACGAGCAGTACTTC
CASSQGAEAYEQYF
>.|TRBJ2-7|.|TRBV10-3
TGTGCCATCAGAAGACCAGGTTCCTACGAGCAGTACTTC
CAIRRPGSYEQYF
>.|TRBJ2-1|.|TRBV7-3
TGTGCCAGCAGCTTGTCCGGGACTTTGCCGGGCAATGAGCAGTTCTTC
CASSLSGTLPGNEQFF
>.|TRBJ2-7|.|TRBV5-6
TGTGCCACCGACAATTTCGAGCAGTACTTC
CATDNFEQYF
>.|TRBJ2-7|TRBD1|TRBV5-8
TGTGCCAGCACGCTACAGGGGAGCGAGCAGTACTTC
CASTLQGSEQYF
>.|TRBJ2-3|.|TRBV7-2
TGTGCCAGCAGCTTAGATATCCTCACAGATACGCAGTATTTT
CASSLDILTDTQYF
>.|TRBJ2-7|TRBD2|TRBV18
TGTGCCAGCAAACCCACCGGGACTAACTACGAGCAGTACTTC
CASKPTGTNYEQYF
>.|TRBJ1-5|.|TRBV28
TGTGCCAGCAGTGGAATGACAGCCGCCGGCAATCAGCCCCAGCATTTT
CASSGMTAAGNQPQHF
>.|TRBJ2-6|TRBD1|TRBV7-2
TGTGCCAGCAGCTCTGGGACAGGCTACTCTGGGGCCAACGTCCTGACTTTC
CASSSGTGYSGANVLTF
>many|TRBJ1-4|.|TRBV11-2
TGTGCCAGCAGCCCGTGGCAGGGGATAAATGAAAAACTGTTTTTT
CASSPWQGINEKLFF